Following are 21 T cell receptor beta chains from one sample sequenced in a study of post-analysis software for immune sequencing data. TCR beta libraries were prepared from cDNA with unique molecular identifiers. TCRdb called the PCR reads again in MiXCR, with one record for every CDR3 protein. Of about 460,000 distinct CDR3 sequences in the sample, around 40% were seen once. No antigen is known for these receptors. Findings and caveats of the study: Patients carried a handful of TRBV segments more frequently than controls did, and TRBV5-6, TRBV5-1 and TRBV20-1 were among them.

Sequences were obtained from blood. These receptors originate from a girl aged 10-17 years with multiple sclerosis.

This clonotype was recorded a few times. This rearrangement joins TRBV27 to TRBJ1-2; 12 bases are a match to TRBD1. The CDR3 is made up of 14 amino acids. The V gene end was trimmed by 5 bases and the J gene end by 7 bases; junction bases not matched to a gene: 5. CDR1 and CDR2 (germline): MNHEY, SMNVEV (reference sequence). The CDR3 reads CASSPGQGASGYTF. The DNA of the CDR3 is TGTGCCAGCAGTCCGGGACAGGGGGCTAGTGGCTACACCTTC.

The chain joins TRBV5-6 to TRBJ2-1; the D gene is possibly TRBD2 (5 bases). V was pared by 4 bases and J by 7 bases, with 12 bases between. The V gene's germline CDR1 is SGHDT and CDR2 YYEEEE. This CDR3 has 13 amino acids. CDR3 coding DNA: TGTGCCAGCAGCCCGGTGAGGGCAAATGAGCAGTTCTTC. Its protein is CASSPVRANEQFF.

The chain is built from TRBV30 and TRBJ2-7, with a possible D match to TRBD2 (7 bases). V lost 4 bases and J lost 2, with 12 bases in between. The CDR3 covers 13 residues. Germline values: CDR1 GTSNPN, CDR2 SVGIG (reference sequence). CDR3 DNA: TGTGCCTGGAAGGGGGGAGGGGCCTACGAGCAGTACTTC. Residues: CAWKGGGAYEQYF.

V and J are TRBV5-1 and TRBJ2-7; D unresolved. V dropped 3 bases and J dropped 0 bases, with 13 bases sitting between them. The CDR3 is 15 residues long. Germline V lookup: CDR1 SGHRS, CDR2 YFSETQ. The CDR3, as DNA: TGCGCCAGCAGCTCTCGATCGGTGAGCTCCTACGAGCAGTACGTC. It translates to CASSSRSVSSYEQYV.

This clonotype was observed a handful of times. The V gene is TRBV20-1, the J gene TRBJ2-7; 8 bases fit TRBD1. This CDR3 has 13 residues. V dropped 3 bases and J dropped 7; count of bases not matched to a gene: 8. In germline, CDR1 is DFQATT, CDR2 SNEGSKA (reference sequence). CDR3 sequence: CSARRTGRDEQYF. CDR3 in DNA: TGCAGTGCTAGGCGGACAGGGAGAGATGAGCAGTACTTC.

The rearrangement links TRBV10-2 to TRBJ2-7, with D perhaps TRBD1 or TRBD2 (5 bases each). The CDR3 loop spans 15 amino acids. In germline, CDR1 is WSHSY, CDR2 SAAADI. Trimming removed 2 bases from V and 0 bases from J, with 11 bases in between. The CDR3 DNA follows: TGCGCCAGCAGTGAGCGGGACGACAGCTCCTACGAGCAGTACTTC. Protein product: CASSERDDSSYEQYF.

This chain connects TRBV20-1 to TRBJ1-4, with TRBD1 as a possible D gene (6 bases). This CDR3 region has 13 residues. Germline CDR1 and CDR2: DFQATT and SNEGSKA (reference sequence). Trimming removed 4 bases at V and 5 bases at J, with 11 bases between. The DNA for the CDR3 is TGCAGTGCTACCCAGGGGTCCAATGAAAAACTGTTTTTT. Translated: CSATQGSNEKLFF.

V gene TRBV11-2 combines with J gene TRBJ2-3; 10 bases align to TRBD2. In germline, CDR1 is SGHAT, CDR2 FQNNGV. Losses at the gene ends were 3 bases for V and 3 bases for J; bases not matched to a gene: 6. This CDR3 is built from 16 residues. This CDR3 is CASSLLAGVLTDTQYF. As DNA, the CDR3 is TGTGCCAGCAGCTTGCTAGCGGGAGTTCTGACAGATACGCAGTATTTT. Supplemented by reference TRBV11-2 and TRBJ2-3, the full variable domain reads EAGVAQSPRYKIIEKRQSVAFWCNPISGHATLYWYQQILGQGPKLLIQFQNNGVVDDSQLPKDRFSAERLKGVDSTLKIQPAKLEDSAVYLCASSLLAGVLTDTQYFGPGTRLTVL.

Only a few counts were recorded for this clonotype. The germline gene is not matched at one end of the junction; a read error may be the cause. The chain carries TRBV2 and TRBJ2-3, with a weak D call TRBD2 (6 bases). Germline V gene lookup returns CDR1 SNHLY and CDR2 FYNNEI. The CDR3 length is 15 residues. The CDR3 protein is CASSHVTSSTDTQYF. CDR3 bases: TGTGCCAGCAGTCATGTTACTAGCAGCACAGATACACAGTATTTT.

In its sample, this clonotype was seen a few times. The CDR3 region has the DNA TGCAGTGCTAGCGGACAGGGTTGGCATTATGGCTACACCTTC. This translates into CSASGQGWHYGYTF. The J gene is TRBJ1-2, the V gene TRBV20-1; 8 bases are shared with TRBD1. The trim removed 3 bases at V and 5 bases at J, leaving 8 bases unmatched. The CDR3 is made up of 14 amino acids. The germline V gene encodes CDR1 DFQATT and CDR2 SNEGSKA (reference sequence).

The V call is TRBV15, the J call TRBJ2-1; 7 bases agree with TRBD2. This CDR3 has 14 amino acids. Germline V gene data show CDR1 as LNHNV and CDR2 as YYDKDF (reference sequence). V gave up 3 bases and J gave up 6 bases; unmatched junction bases: 5. CDR3 sequence (DNA): TGTGCCACCAGCAGGTCCGGGACTATCAATGAGCAGTTCTTC. Protein: CATSRSGTINEQFF.

The chain carries TRBV20-1 and TRBJ2-3; perhaps TRBD2 as D (5 bases). Trimming removed 5 bases at V and 2 bases at J, with 17 bases between. This CDR3 region has 15 residues. Germline CDR1 DFQATT, CDR2 SNEGSKA (reference sequence). CDR3 sequence (DNA): TGCAGTGCTCACACCTTAAGCGGACCCACAGATACGCAGTATTTT. It yields the protein CSAHTLSGPTDTQYF.

This clonotype was counted a few times. The chain carries TRBV29-1 and TRBJ2-7; 10 nucleotides agree with TRBD1. This CDR3 is 13 amino acids long. Germline-derived CDR1 and CDR2 are SQVTM and ANQGSEA. Trimming cost V 5 bases and J 7 bases; bases outside gene matches: 8. The CDR3 spells CSVQRQGAWEQYF. The CDR3, as DNA: TGCAGCGTTCAGAGACAGGGGGCTTGGGAGCAGTACTTC.

CDR3 nucleotide sequence: TGTGCCATCAGTGAGGAACTAGCGGAGCCCTACAATGAGCAGTTCTTC. Amino acids: CAISEELAEPYNEQFF. This chain links TRBV10-3 with TRBJ2-1; the match to TRBD2 covers 8 bases. This CDR3 has 16 residues. The V gene's germline CDR1 is ENHRY and CDR2 SYGVKD. V lost 2 bases to trimming and J lost 2 bases; unmatched junction nucleotides: 5.

Comment on this clonotype: The junction and the germline gene differ at one end; a read error may be behind it. This chain connects TRBV7-7 to TRBJ2-1, with a weak D call TRBD1 (6 bases). Germline CDR1 SSHAT, CDR2 FNYEAQ (reference sequence). The CDR3 has 15 residues. CDR3 DNA: TGTGCTAGCAGCTTAGGGGGTTCGGGCGGCAATGAGCAGTTCTTC. Its translation: CASSLGGSGGNEQFF.

This sequence joins TRBV20-1 and TRBJ2-3, with 8 bases lining up with TRBD2. The CDR3 contains 14 residues. Per the germline V gene, CDR1 is DFQATT and CDR2 is SNEGSKA (reference sequence). J gave up 5 bases and V 1 base, and 5 bases lay outside the gene matches. The DNA of the CDR3 is TGCAGTGCTAGAGCGGGAGGGCCGGTAGATACGCAGTATTTT. Translated: CSARAGGPVDTQYF.

The rearrangement joins TRBV11-2 to TRBJ2-4; TRBD1 agrees at 7 bases. Germline CDR1 and CDR2: SGHAT and FQNNGV. CDR3 length equals 15 residues. J lost 7 bases, V lost 4 bases, and 10 bases had no gene match. As DNA, the CDR3 is TGTGCCAGCAGCTCGCTGGACAGGAATATGAACATTCAGTACTTC. Protein: CASSSLDRNMNIQYF.

This clonotype has more than one count but fewer than ten. This sequence joins TRBV20-1 and TRBJ2-4, with 7 bases lining up with TRBD1. In germline, CDR1 is DFQATT, CDR2 SNEGSKA (reference sequence). The CDR3 sequence is 16 residues long. Germline trimming cut 3 bases from V and 3 bases from J; bases unmatched to any gene: 11. For the CDR3, the DNA is TGCAGTGCTAGGAGACAGGGCTCAGGGGTCAAAAACATTCAGTACTTC. It encodes CSARRQGSGVKNIQYF.

The rearrangement joins TRBV20-1 to TRBJ2-5; no clear D gene. Per germline, CDR1 DFQATT and CDR2 SNEGSKA (reference sequence). Trimming removed 5 bases at V and 5 bases at J, with 15 bases between. The CDR3 consists of 13 residues. The CDR3 DNA reads as TGCAGTGCTCCCGAACCCGGCATGGAGACCCAGTACTTC. Residues: CSAPEPGMETQYF.

The chain combines TRBV5-1 with TRBJ2-3; D gene ambiguous. V gave up 0 bases and J gave up 6 bases, with 14 bases separating them. The germline CDR1 and CDR2 sequences are SGHRS and YFSETQ. The CDR3 runs 15 residues. The CDR3 coding sequence is TGCGCCAGCAGCTTGGTTTCGGACCCCTCGGATACGCAGTATTTT. Translated, it gives CASSLVSDPSDTQYF.

The chain employs TRBV15 and TRBJ2-7; 7 nucleotides agree with TRBD2. CDR1 and CDR2 (germline): LNHNV, YYDKDF (reference sequence). Trimming cost V 8 bases and J 6 bases; bases outside gene matches: 13. The CDR3 runs to 14 residues. This CDR3 is CATAISGLGCEQYF. The CDR3 DNA reads TGTGCCACCGCTATAAGCGGACTAGGATGCGAGCAGTACTTC.